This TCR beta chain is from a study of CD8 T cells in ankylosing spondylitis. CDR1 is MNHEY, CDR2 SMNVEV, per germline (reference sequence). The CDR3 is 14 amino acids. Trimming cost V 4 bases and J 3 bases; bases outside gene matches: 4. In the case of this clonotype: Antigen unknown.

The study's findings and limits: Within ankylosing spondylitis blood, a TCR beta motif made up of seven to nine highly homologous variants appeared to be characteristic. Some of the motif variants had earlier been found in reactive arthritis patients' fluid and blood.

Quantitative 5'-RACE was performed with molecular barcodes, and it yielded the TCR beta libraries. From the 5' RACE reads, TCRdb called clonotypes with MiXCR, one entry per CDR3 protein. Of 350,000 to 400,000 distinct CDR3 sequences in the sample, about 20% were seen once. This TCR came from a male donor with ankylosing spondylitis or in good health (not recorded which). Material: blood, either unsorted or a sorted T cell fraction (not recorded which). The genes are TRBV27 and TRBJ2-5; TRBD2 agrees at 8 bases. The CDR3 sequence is CASSSGLVKETQYF. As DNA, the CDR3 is TGTGCCAGCAGTTCGGGACTAGTTAAAGAGACCCAGTACTTC.